This passage covers 28 T cell receptor beta chains from one sample sequenced in a study of cytomegalovirus exposure and HLA in healthy donors. The PCR ran on 60 Vbeta and 13 Jbeta primers. The protocol was immunoSEQ multiplex PCR, while the TCRdb copy is restricted to in-frame clones and leaves out a portion. Here the sample spans fewer than 250,000 clones, over 70% being singletons. Sequencing used PBMCs. These receptors were collected from a man aged 25-45 years in good health and CMV-seronegative.

The chain employs TRBV19 and TRBJ1-2; the match to TRBD1 covers 9 bases. Trimming removed 0 bases from V and 6 bases from J; junction bases left unmatched: 8. Germline values: CDR1 LNHDA, CDR2 SQIVND (reference sequence). The CDR3 is 16 amino acids. The CDR3 region has the DNA TGTGCCAGTAGTATAGACCCATACAGGGGGCGCAATGGCTACACCTTC. Its protein is CASSIDPYRGRNGYTF. The variable domain in full, with the rest retrieved from reference TRBV19 and TRBJ1-2, is DGGITQSPKYLFRKEGQNVTLSCEQNLNHDAMYWYRQDPGQGLRLIYYSQIVNDFQKGDIAEGYSVSREKKESFPLTVTSAQKNPTAFYLCASSIDPYRGRNGYTFGSGTRLTVV.

V usage is TRBV6-6 and J usage is TRBJ1-2; 9 bases map to TRBD1. The CDR3 runs 14 residues. Germline V gene sequence: CDR1 MNHNY, CDR2 SVGAGI (reference sequence). The trim removed 6 bases at V and 7 bases at J, leaving 9 bases unmatched. The CDR3 loop reads CASSPTGGAGGYTF. The CDR3 nucleotides read TGTGCCAGCAGCCCTACAGGGGGCGCAGGTGGCTACACCTTC.

The rearrangement links TRBV30 to TRBJ1-1; 8 bases match TRBD1. V dropped 0 bases and J dropped 0; count of bases not matched to a gene: 3. Per germline, CDR1 GTSNPN and CDR2 SVGIG (reference sequence). This CDR3 has 15 residues. The CDR3 protein is CAWSVWTGMNTEAFF. CDR3 bases: TGTGCCTGGAGTGTCTGGACAGGGATGAACACTGAAGCTTTCTTT.

The genes are TRBV18 and TRBJ1-1, with 7 bases that match TRBD1. J was trimmed by 9 bases and V by 3 bases; bases with no gene match: 4. The CDR3 length is 12 residues. CDR1 and CDR2 from the germline V gene are KGHSH and LQKENI. CDR3 nucleotide sequence: TGTGCCAGCTCACCGGGACAGCTTCAAGCTTTCTTT. It specifies CASSPGQLQAFF. The full variable domain, with the rest looked up from reference TRBV18 and TRBJ1-1, is NAGVMQNPRHLVRRRGQEARLRCSPMKGHSHVYWYRQLPEEGLKFMVYLQKENIIDESGMPKERFSAEFPKEGPSILRIQQVVRGDSAAYFCASSPGQLQAFFGQGTRLTVV.

This clone was seen once. This chain links TRBV7-2 with TRBJ2-7; D gene unclear. Germline assignment: CDR1 SGHTA and CDR2 FQGNSA. Trimming cost V 3 bases and J 0 bases, with 6 bases left between them. The CDR3 loop spans 13 amino acids. This chain's CDR3 is CASSFPSSYEQYF. The CDR3 coding sequence is TGTGCCAGCAGCTTTCCTAGCTCCTACGAGCAGTACTTC.

The J gene is TRBJ1-6, the V gene TRBV7-2, with D perhaps matching TRBD1 (5 bases). This CDR3 comprises 15 residues. Germline V gene sequence: CDR1 SGHTA, CDR2 FQGNSA. V gave up 7 bases and J gave up 9 bases, with 19 bases separating them. CDR3 in DNA: TGTGCCAGCACCCACGGGCAGGGCCGGATTTCACCCCTCCACTTT. Its protein is CASTHGQGRISPLHF.

The chain recombines TRBV28 with TRBJ2-5; D remains unclear. The germline CDR1 and CDR2 sequences are MDHEN and SYDVKM. The ends were cut back, 5 bases at V and 5 bases at J, with 9 bases in the middle. This CDR3 is 12 amino acids long. The CDR3 loop is CASSTLVETQYF. The DNA for the CDR3 is TGTGCCAGCAGTACCCTAGTGGAGACCCAGTACTTC.

This clone appeared once. The gene calls are TRBV14 and TRBJ1-2; maybe TRBD1 (5 bases). The CDR3 extends over 14 amino acids. V was trimmed by 5 bases and J by 1 base, leaving 11 bases between them. The germline gives CDR1 SGHDN, CDR2 FVKESK. The DNA of the CDR3 is TGTGCCAGCAGCTCACTGGACAATAACTATGGCTACACCTTC. Protein sequence: CASSSLDNNYGYTF.

The chain links TRBV5-1 to TRBJ2-6; unclear D gene. V was clipped by 0 bases and J by 0 bases, with 7 bases between them. Per the germline V gene, CDR1 is SGHRS and CDR2 is YFSETQ. CDR3 size: 16 residues. CDR3 loop: CASSLATTSGANVLTF. The CDR3 DNA reads as TGCGCCAGCAGCTTGGCCACAACCTCTGGGGCCAACGTCCTGACTTTC.

The chain has TRBV5-6 and TRBJ2-7, with a possible D match to TRBD1 (6 bases). This CDR3 region has 15 residues. Germline assignment: CDR1 SGHDT and CDR2 YYEEEE. The germline V and J ends were trimmed by 3 bases and 5 bases, with 18 bases remaining between them. CDR3 sequence: CASSSQGVIIHEQYF. CDR3 DNA: TGTGCCAGCAGCTCACAGGGTGTTATAATCCACGAGCAGTACTTC.

The chain joins TRBV14 to TRBJ2-2, with D unclear. Trimming took 4 bases from V and 5 from J, leaving 11 bases between them. This CDR3 contains 14 residues. Germline CDR1 reads SGHDN; CDR2 reads FVKESK. The CDR3 region has the DNA TGTGCCAGCAGCCGGCAGGCCCTGACCGGGGAGCTGTTTTTT. The encoded protein is CASSRQALTGELFF. Looking up the rest from reference TRBV14 and TRBJ2-2 gives the full variable domain: EAGVTQFPSHSVIEKGQTVTLRCDPISGHDNLYWYRRVMGKEIKFLLHFVKESKQDESGMPNNRFLAERTGGTYSTLKVQPAELEDSGVYFCASSRQALTGELFFGEGSRLTVL.

The chain links TRBV7-9 to TRBJ2-7; perhaps TRBD2 as D (5 bases). V was clipped by 4 bases and J by 2 bases, with 18 bases between them. This CDR3 comprises 16 residues. Germline CDR1 and CDR2: SEHNR and FQNEAQ (reference sequence). CDR3: CASSSTRGRNTYEQYF. The CDR3, as DNA: TGTGCCAGCAGCTCTACTCGAGGGCGCAACACCTACGAGCAGTACTTC.

This chain links TRBV7-9 with TRBJ1-2; D might be TRBD1 (5 bases). CDR1 SEHNR and CDR2 FQNEAQ come from the germline V gene (reference sequence). Trimming removed 0 bases at V and 6 bases at J, with 11 bases between. The CDR3 consists of 14 residues. The CDR3 reads CASSLAGGVHGYTF. The CDR3 DNA is TGTGCCAGCAGCTTAGCGGGGGGGGTCCATGGCTACACCTTC.

This chain uses TRBV28 with TRBJ2-7; 7 nucleotides match TRBD1. The CDR3 spans 14 residues. CDR1 is MDHEN and CDR2 is SYDVKM in the germline V gene. Germline trimming cut 6 bases from V and 3 bases from J; bases unmatched to any gene: 8. The DNA of the CDR3 is TGTGCCAGCAGCTCTGGACAGGTCCACTACGAGCAGTACTTC. This codes for CASSSGQVHYEQYF.

The chain employs TRBV27 and TRBJ1-2; the match to TRBD1 covers 7 bases. The ends lost 6 bases at V and 7 bases at J; junction bases unmatched: 5. Germline-derived CDR1 and CDR2 are MNHEY and SMNVEV (reference sequence). The CDR3 length is 12 residues. CDR3 loop: CASRQGVGGYTF. CDR3 DNA: TGTGCCAGCAGGCAGGGGGTCGGTGGCTACACCTTC.

To note about this clone: The junction departs from the called germline gene at one end, perhaps through a read error. V is TRBV5-3 and J is TRBJ2-6; 7 bases are a match to TRBD2. TRBV5-3 is flagged as an ORF with uncertain function. CDR3 length: 20 amino acids. In DNA, the CDR3 is TGTGCCAGAAGCTGGGGGAGGGCACCAAGCCGATTTCCCAGGGCCAACGGCCTGACTTTC. Protein: CARSWGRAPSRFPRANGLTF.

V is TRBV2 and J is TRBJ2-3; 9 bases match TRBD1. Germline assignment: CDR1 SNHLY and CDR2 FYNNEI. Trimming took 8 bases from V and 3 from J; bases not matched to a gene: 9. The CDR3 is made up of 15 amino acids. CDR3 loop: CASFGTGLRTDTQYF. In DNA, the CDR3 is TGTGCCAGCTTCGGGACAGGGTTACGGACAGATACGCAGTATTTT.

The chain has TRBV28 and TRBJ2-5; 10 bases are a match to TRBD1. The V and J ends lost 6 bases and 2 bases, in that order; junction bases with no gene match: 9. Germline V gene sequence: CDR1 MDHEN, CDR2 SYDVKM. CDR3 length: 16 residues. The CDR3 DNA sequence: TGTGCCAGCAGCCAAAACCCGGGACAGGGGCAAGAGACCCAGTACTTC. Translating it yields CASSQNPGQGQETQYF.

This rearrangement joins TRBV14 to TRBJ2-5; 7 nucleotides line up with TRBD2. The CDR3 extends over 12 amino acids. V gave up 3 bases and J gave up 5 bases; unmatched junction bases: 0. Germline-derived CDR1 and CDR2 are SGHDN and FVKESK. Here the CDR3 DNA reads TGTGCCAGCAGCCAGCGGGGGGAGACCCAGTACTTC. It translates to CASSQRGETQYF.

This clone was seen just once. This same CDR3 is encoded by further DNA sequences in the sample. The J gene is TRBJ2-1, the V gene TRBV6-5, with no clear D. Germline V lookup: CDR1 MNHEY, CDR2 SVGAGI. The CDR3 runs to 11 residues. V dropped 6 bases and J dropped 5 bases, with 5 bases sitting between them. The CDR3 loop reads CASSRDNEQFF. CDR3 nucleotides: TGTGCCAGCAGCCGAGACAATGAGCAGTTCTTC.

The chain has TRBV7-6 and TRBJ1-3, with D unresolved. The germline CDR1 and CDR2 sequences are SGHVS and FNYEAQ. Trimming removed 4 bases from V and 0 bases from J, with 16 bases in between. CDR3 length: 17 residues. Written as DNA, the CDR3 is TGTGCCAGCAGCTCAACGAGGGAGATGGTCTCTGGAAACACCATATATTTT. Residues: CASSSTREMVSGNTIYF.

Concerning this clone: Germline and junction disagree at one end, which may indicate a read error. The genes are TRBV2 and TRBJ1-2; D perhaps matches TRBD1 (6 bases). Per the germline V gene, CDR1 is SNHLY and CDR2 is FYNNEI. The CDR3 sequence is 10 residues long. The CDR3 DNA is TGTGCCAACAGGGAGTCGACGGCTTACTTC. It is translated as CANRESTAYF.

V usage is TRBV11-2 and J usage is TRBJ2-6, with 8 bases fitting TRBD1. CDR3 size: 17 residues. Germline lookup yields CDR1 SGHAT and CDR2 FQNNGV. Trimming at V came to 3 bases and at J to 0 bases, leaving 4 bases not matched to a gene. The CDR3 here is CASSFSGGDSGANVLTF. The CDR3 coding sequence is TGTGCCAGCAGCTTCTCAGGGGGCGACTCTGGGGCCAACGTCCTGACTTTC.

This chain uses TRBV6-5 with TRBJ2-1; D call uncertain. The CDR3 runs to 13 residues. V dropped 0 bases and J dropped 4 bases, with 4 bases sitting between them. The germline gives CDR1 MNHEY, CDR2 SVGAGI. CDR3 sequence: CASSYSQYNEQFF. The CDR3 DNA reads as TGTGCCAGCAGTTACTCCCAGTACAATGAGCAGTTCTTC.

The V call is TRBV11-2, the J call TRBJ2-1, with 10 nucleotides matching TRBD2. V was clipped by 4 bases and J by 8 bases; unmatched bases: 17. The CDR3 contains 18 residues. Germline values: CDR1 SGHAT, CDR2 FQNNGV. CDR3 coding DNA: TGTGCCAGCAGCTCCGGGAAAAAGCGGGGGGGCCGGGGCGATGAGCAGTTCTTC. Residues: CASSSGKKRGGRGDEQFF.

The V call is TRBV9, the J call TRBJ1-2, with TRBD1 matching 8 bases. The V segment lost 0 bases and the J segment 5 bases; nucleotides outside the gene matches: 3. CDR3 size: 14 residues. Germline CDR1 SGDLS, CDR2 YYNGEE. DNA for the CDR3: TGTGCCAGCAGCGTAGAACAGGGGGGATATGGCTACACCTTC. It specifies CASSVEQGGYGYTF.

The chain carries TRBV15 and TRBJ2-5; maybe TRBD1 (5 bases). The better agreement between TRBJ2-7 and the DNA end casts doubt on the J call. Germline V lookup: CDR1 LNHNV, CDR2 YYDKDF (reference sequence). The CDR3 is 13 amino acids. The CDR3, as DNA: TGTGCCACCAGCAGAGAGGGGCGCCGCGAGCAGTACTTC. This codes for CATSREGRREQYF.

This rearrangement joins TRBV4-2 to TRBJ1-1, with D tentatively TRBD1 (6 bases). V dropped 1 base and J dropped 2 bases, with 8 bases sitting between them. The V gene's germline CDR1 is LGHNA and CDR2 YNFKEQ. The CDR3 extends over 14 amino acids. The CDR3 protein is CASSQGRGNTEAFF. The CDR3 nucleotides are TGTGCCAGCAGCCAAGGCAGGGGAAACACTGAAGCTTTCTTT.